This TCR beta chain was captured by sequencing in a study of blood T cell repertoires in COVID-19. For the study at large: The United States, Italy and Spain supplied acute and convalescent COVID-19 samples. PBMCs, B-cell-depleted T cells, or T cells were the source of the cDNA or gDNA that made up the material.

Some clones are missing from TCRdb's copy, which holds only in-frame ones; the method was immunoSEQ multiplex PCR. The table has 250,000 to 300,000 clones, 91% seen once. V was trimmed by 4 bases and J by 5 bases, leaving 9 bases between them. Germline V CDR1 and CDR2: MNHEY, SMNVEV (reference sequence). The CDR3 is 12 amino acids. Recruits, aged roughly 18 to 100 years, lived in 24 US areas. V is TRBV27 and J is TRBJ2-7, with D perhaps TRBD1 (6 bases). The sample taken for sequencing was PBMCs or T cells enriched from blood (not recorded which). The TCR was taken from a human donor in a cohort exposed to, infected with or recovered from COVID-19 (not recorded which). The donor label of this sample is uncertain. The CDR3 sequence: CASSSQGNEQYF. The CDR3 coding sequence is TGTGCCAGCAGTTCCCAGGGGAACGAGCAGTACTTC.